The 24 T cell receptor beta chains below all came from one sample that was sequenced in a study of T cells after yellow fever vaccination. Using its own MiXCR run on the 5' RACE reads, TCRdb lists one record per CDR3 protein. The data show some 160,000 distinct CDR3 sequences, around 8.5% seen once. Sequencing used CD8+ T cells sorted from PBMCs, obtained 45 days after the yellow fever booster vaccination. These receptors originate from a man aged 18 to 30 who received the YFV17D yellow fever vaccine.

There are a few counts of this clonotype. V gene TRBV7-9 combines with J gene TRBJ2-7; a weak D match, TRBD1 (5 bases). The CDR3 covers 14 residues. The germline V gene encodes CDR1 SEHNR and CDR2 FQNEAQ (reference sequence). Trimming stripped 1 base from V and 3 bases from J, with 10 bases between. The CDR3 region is CASSLEGFHYEQYV. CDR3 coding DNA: TGTGCCAGCAGCTTAGAGGGGTTTCACTACGAGCAGTACGTC.

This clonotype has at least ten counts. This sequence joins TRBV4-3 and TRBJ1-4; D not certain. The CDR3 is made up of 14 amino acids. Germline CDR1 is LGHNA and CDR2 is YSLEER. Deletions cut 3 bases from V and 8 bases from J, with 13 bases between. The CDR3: CASSQGRVGEKLFF. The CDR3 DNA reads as TGCGCCAGCAGCCAGGGAAGGGTCGGCGAAAAACTGTTTTTT.

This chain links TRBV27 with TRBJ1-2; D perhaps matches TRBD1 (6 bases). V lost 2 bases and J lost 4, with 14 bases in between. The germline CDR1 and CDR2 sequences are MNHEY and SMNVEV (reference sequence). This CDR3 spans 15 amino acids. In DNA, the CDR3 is TGTGCCAGCAGTTTAACAGGGTCGTGGATCTATGGCTACACCTTC. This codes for CASSLTGSWIYGYTF.

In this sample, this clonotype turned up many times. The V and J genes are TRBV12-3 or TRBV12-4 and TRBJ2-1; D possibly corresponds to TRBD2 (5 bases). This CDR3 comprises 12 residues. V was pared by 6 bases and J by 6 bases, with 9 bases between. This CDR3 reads CASRPEGNEQFF. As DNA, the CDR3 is TGTGCCAGCAGGCCCGAGGGCAATGAGCAGTTCTTC.

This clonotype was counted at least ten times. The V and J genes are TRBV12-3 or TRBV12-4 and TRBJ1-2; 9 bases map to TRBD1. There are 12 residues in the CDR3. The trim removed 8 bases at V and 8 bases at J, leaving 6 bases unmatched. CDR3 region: CASGGTGFGYTF. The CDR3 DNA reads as TGTGCCAGCGGCGGGACAGGGTTCGGCTACACCTTC.

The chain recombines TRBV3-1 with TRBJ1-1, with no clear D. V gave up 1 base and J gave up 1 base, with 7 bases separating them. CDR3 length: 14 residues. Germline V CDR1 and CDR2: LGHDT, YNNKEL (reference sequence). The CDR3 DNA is TGTGCCAGCAGCCAAGGGTGGGCGAACACTGAAGCTTTCTTT. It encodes CASSQGWANTEAFF. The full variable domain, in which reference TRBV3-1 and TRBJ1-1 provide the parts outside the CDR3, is DTAVSQTPKYLVTQMGNDKSIKCEQNLGHDTMYWYKQDSKKFLKIMFSYNNKELIINETVPNRFSPKSPDKAHLNLHINSLELGDSAVYFCASSQGWANTEAFFGQGTRLTVV.

Written as DNA, the CDR3 is TGTGCCAGCAGTGTCCCCGGGACAGCTTTTACCGGGGAGCTGTTTTTT. Amino acid sequence: CASSVPGTAFTGELFF. This sequence joins TRBV6-6 and TRBJ2-2; 7 bases agree with TRBD1. This CDR3 spans 16 amino acids. In germline, CDR1 is MNHNY, CDR2 SVGAGI (reference sequence). The trim removed 5 bases at V and 5 bases at J, leaving 11 bases unmatched.

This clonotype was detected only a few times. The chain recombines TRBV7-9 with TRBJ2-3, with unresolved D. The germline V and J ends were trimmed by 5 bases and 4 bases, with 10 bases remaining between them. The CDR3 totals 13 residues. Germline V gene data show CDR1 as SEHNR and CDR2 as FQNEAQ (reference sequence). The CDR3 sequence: CASSPSRADTQYF. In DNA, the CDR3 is TGTGCCAGCAGCCCGTCTAGAGCAGATACGCAGTATTTT.

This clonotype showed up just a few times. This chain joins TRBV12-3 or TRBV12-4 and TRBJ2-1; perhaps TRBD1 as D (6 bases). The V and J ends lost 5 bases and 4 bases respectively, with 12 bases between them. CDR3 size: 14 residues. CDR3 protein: CASSPHRDYNEQFF. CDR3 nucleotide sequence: TGTGCCAGCAGTCCCCACAGGGATTACAATGAGCAGTTCTTC.

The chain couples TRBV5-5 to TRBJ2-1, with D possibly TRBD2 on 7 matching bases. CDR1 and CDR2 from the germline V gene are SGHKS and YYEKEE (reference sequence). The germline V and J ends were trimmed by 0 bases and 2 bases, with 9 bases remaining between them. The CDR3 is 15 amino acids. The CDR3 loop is CASSLDGGPYNEQFF. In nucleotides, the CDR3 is TGTGCCAGCAGCTTGGACGGGGGGCCCTACAATGAGCAGTTCTTC.

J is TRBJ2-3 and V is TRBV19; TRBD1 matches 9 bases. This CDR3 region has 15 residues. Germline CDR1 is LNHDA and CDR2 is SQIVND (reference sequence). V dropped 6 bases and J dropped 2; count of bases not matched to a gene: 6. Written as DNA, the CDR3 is TGTGCCAGTAGCGCCGGGACAGGGAACACAGATACGCAGTATTTT. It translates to CASSAGTGNTDTQYF.

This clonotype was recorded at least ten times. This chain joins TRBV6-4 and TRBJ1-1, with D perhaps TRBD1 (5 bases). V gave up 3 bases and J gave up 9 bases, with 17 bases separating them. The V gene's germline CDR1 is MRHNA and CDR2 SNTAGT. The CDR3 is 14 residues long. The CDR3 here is CASSDSVGTGQAFF. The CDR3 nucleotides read TGTGCCAGCAGTGATTCTGTAGGGACGGGACAAGCTTTCTTT.

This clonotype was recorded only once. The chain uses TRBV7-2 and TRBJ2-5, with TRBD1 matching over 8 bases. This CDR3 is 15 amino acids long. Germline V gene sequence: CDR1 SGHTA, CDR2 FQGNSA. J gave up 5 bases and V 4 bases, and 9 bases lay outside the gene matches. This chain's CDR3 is CASSSPQGAGETQYF. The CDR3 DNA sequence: TGTGCCAGCAGCTCCCCCCAGGGGGCAGGGGAGACCCAGTACTTC.

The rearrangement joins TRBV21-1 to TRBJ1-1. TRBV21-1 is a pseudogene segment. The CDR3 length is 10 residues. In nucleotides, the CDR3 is TGTGCCAGCAGCGCGTATGAAGCTTTCTTT. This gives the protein CASSAYEAFF.

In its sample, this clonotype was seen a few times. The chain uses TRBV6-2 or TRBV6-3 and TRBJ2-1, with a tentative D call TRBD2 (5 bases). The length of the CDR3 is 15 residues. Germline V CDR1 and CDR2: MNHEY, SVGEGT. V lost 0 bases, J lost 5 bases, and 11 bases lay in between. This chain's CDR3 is CASSYSGLVHNEQFF. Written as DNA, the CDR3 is TGTGCCAGCAGTTACTCCGGACTCGTACACAATGAGCAGTTCTTC.

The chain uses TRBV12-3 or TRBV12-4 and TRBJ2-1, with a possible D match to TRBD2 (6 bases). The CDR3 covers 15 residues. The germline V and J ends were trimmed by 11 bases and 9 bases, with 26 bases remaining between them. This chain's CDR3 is CAGGRTGSPGGEQFF. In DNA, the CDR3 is TGTGCCGGAGGGCGAACAGGTTCCCCCGGTGGTGAGCAGTTCTTC.

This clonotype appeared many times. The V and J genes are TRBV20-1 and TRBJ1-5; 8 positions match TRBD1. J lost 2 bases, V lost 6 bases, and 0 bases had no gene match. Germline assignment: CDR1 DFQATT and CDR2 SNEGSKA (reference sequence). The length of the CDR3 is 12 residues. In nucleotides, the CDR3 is TGCAGTGCACAGGGGGGCAATCAGCCCCAGCATTTT. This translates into CSAQGGNQPQHF.

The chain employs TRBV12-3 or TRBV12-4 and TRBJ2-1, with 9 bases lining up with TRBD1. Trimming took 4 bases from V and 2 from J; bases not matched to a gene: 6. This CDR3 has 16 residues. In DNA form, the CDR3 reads TGTGCCAGCAGTTCCCACAGGGGGCTAACCTACAATGAGCAGTTCTTC. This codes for CASSSHRGLTYNEQFF.

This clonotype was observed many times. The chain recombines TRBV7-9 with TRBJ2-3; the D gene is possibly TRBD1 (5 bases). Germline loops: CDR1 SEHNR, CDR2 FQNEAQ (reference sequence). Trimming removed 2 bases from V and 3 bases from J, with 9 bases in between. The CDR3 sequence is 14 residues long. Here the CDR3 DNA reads TGTGCCAGCAGCTTAAAGGGGTGGACAGATACGCAGTATTTT. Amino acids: CASSLKGWTDTQYF. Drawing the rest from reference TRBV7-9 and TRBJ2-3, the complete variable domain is DTGVSQNPRHKITKRGQNVTFRCDPISEHNRLYWYRQTLGQGPEFLTYFQNEAQLEKSRLLSDRFSAERPKGSFSTLEIQRTEQGDSAMYLCASSLKGWTDTQYFGPGTRLTVL.

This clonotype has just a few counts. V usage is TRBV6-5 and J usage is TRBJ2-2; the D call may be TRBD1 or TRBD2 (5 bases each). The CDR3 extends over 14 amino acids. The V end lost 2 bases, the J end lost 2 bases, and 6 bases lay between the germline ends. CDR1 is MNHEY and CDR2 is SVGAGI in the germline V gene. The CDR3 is CASSYGGNTGELFF. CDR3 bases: TGTGCCAGCAGTTACGGGGGAAACACCGGGGAGCTGTTTTTT.

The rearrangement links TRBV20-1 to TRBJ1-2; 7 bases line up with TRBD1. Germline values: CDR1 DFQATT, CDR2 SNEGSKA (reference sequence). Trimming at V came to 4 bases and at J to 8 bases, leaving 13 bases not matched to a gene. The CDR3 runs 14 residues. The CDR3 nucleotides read TGCAGTGCTACCCCCCCGGGACAGCAACCAGGCTACACCTTC. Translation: CSATPPGQQPGYTF.

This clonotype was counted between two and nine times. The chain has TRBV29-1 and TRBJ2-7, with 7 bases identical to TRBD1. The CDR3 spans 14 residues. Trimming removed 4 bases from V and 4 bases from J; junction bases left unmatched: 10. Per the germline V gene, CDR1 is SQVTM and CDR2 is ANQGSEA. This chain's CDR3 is CSVVIQGSRYEQYF. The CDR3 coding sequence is TGCAGCGTTGTAATACAGGGGTCCCGATACGAGCAGTACTTC.

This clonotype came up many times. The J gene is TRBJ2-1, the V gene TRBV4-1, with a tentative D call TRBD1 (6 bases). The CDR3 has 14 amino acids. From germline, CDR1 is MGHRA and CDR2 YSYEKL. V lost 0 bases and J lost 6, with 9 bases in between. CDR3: CASSQDPDSNEQFF. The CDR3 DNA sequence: TGCGCCAGCAGCCAAGACCCGGACAGCAATGAGCAGTTCTTC.

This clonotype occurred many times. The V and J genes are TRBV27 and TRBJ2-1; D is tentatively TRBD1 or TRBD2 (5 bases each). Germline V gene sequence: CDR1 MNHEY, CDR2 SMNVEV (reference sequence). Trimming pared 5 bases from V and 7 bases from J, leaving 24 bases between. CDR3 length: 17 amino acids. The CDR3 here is CASSPPPGRLTGNEQFF. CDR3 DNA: TGTGCCAGCAGTCCACCGCCGGGACGGCTTACGGGTAATGAGCAGTTCTTC.